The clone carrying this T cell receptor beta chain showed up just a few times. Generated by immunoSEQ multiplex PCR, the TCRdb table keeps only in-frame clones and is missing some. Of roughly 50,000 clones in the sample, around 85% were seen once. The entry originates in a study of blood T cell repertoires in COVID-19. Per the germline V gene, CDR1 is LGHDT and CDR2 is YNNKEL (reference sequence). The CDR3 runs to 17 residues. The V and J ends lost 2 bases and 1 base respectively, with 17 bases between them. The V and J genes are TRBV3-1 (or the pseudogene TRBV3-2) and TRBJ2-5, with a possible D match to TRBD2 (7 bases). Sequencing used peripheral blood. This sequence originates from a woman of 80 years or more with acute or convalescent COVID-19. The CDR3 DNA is TGTGCCAGCAGCCAAAGCGGAAGGGGAGGGGGCCAAGAGACCCAGTACTTC. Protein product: CASSQSGRGGGQETQYF.